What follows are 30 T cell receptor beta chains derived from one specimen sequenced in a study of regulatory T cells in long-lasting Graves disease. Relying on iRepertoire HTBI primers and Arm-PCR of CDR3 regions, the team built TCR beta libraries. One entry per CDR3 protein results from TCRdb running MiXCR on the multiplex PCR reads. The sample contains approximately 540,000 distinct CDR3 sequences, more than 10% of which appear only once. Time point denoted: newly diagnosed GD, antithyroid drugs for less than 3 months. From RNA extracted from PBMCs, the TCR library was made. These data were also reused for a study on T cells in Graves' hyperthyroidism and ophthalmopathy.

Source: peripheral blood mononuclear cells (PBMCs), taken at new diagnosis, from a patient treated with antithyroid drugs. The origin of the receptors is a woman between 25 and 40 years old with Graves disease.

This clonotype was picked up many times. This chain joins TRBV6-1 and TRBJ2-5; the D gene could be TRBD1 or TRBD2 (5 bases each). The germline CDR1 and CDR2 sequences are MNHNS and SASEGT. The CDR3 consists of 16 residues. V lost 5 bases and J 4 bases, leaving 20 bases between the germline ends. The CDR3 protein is CASSTGIKGSVETQYF. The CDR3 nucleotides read TGTGCCAGCAGTACCGGGATCAAGGGGAGTGTAGAGACCCAGTACTTC.

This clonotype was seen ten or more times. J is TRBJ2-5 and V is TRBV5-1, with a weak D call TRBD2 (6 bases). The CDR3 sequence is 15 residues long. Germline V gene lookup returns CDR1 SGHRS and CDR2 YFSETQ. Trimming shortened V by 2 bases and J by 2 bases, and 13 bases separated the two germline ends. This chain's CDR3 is CASSLLARGQETQYF. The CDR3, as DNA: TGCGCCAGCAGCTTACTAGCTCGAGGGCAAGAGACCCAGTACTTC.

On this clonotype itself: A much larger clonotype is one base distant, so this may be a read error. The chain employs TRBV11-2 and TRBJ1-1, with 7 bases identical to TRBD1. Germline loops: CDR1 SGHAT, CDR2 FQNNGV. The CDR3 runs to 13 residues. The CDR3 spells CAGSFGTDTEAFF. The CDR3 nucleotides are TGTGCCGGCAGCTTCGGGACAGACACTGAAGCTTTCTTT.

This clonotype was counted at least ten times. CDR3 loop: CASSIDGTDPTNEKLFF. The DNA for the CDR3 is TGTGCCAGTAGTATTGATGGGACAGACCCAACTAATGAAAAACTGTTTTTT. The genes are TRBV19 and TRBJ1-4; TRBD1 agrees at 7 bases. The germline V gene encodes CDR1 LNHDA and CDR2 SQIVND (reference sequence). Trimming took 3 bases from V and 0 from J; bases not matched to a gene: 7. This CDR3 comprises 17 residues.

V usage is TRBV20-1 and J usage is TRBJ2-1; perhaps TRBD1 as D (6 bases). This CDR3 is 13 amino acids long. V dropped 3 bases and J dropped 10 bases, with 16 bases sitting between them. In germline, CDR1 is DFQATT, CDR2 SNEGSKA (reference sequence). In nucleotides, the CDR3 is TGCAGTGCTAGGGCCGGATTCGGGACAGAGCAGTTCTTC. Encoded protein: CSARAGFGTEQFF.

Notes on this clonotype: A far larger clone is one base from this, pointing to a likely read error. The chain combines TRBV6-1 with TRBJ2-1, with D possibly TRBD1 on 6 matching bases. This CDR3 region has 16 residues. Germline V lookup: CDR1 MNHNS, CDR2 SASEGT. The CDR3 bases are TGCGCCAGCAGTGGGGGCGAGGGCGACCCCTACAATGAGCAGTTCTTC. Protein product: CASSGGEGDPYNEQFF.

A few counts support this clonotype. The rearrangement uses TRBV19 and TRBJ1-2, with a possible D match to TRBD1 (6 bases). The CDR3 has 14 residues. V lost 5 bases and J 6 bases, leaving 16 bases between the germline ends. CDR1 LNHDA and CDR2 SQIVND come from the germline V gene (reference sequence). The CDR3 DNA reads TGTGCCAGTAGTCGAACAGGGATCAAAAATGGCTACACCTTC. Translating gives CASSRTGIKNGYTF.

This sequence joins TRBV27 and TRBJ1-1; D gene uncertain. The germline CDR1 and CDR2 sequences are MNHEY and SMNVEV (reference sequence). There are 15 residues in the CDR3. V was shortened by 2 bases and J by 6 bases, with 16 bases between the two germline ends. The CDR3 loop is CASSLVDQEGSEAFF. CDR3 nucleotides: TGTGCCAGCAGTTTAGTCGATCAGGAAGGGTCTGAAGCTTTCTTT.

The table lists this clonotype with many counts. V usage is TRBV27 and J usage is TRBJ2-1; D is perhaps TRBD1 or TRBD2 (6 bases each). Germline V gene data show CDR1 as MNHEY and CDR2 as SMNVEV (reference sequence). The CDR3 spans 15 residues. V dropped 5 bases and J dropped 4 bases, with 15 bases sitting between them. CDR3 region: CASSLRGPQYNEQFF. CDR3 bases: TGTGCCAGCAGTCTTCGGGGGCCTCAATACAATGAGCAGTTCTTC.

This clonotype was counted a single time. The CDR3 DNA reads TGTGCCAGCAGCCTCCAAGGGACTAGCGGGAGGGCCATGACGCCAGATACGCAGTATTTT. It translates to CASSLQGTSGRAMTPDTQYF. The chain employs TRBV7-8 and TRBJ2-3; 16 nucleotides line up with TRBD2. This CDR3 contains 20 residues. Germline V gene data show CDR1 as SGHVS and CDR2 as FQNEAQ. V was pared by 5 bases and J by 4 bases, with 15 bases of the junction left unmatched.

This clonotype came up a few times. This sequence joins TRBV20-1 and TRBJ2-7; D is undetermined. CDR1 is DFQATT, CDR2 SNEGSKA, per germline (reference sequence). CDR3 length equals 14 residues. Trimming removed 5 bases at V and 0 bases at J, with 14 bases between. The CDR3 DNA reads TGCAGTGCTGTTTGGGGTCCATACTCCTACGAGCAGTACTTC. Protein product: CSAVWGPYSYEQYF.

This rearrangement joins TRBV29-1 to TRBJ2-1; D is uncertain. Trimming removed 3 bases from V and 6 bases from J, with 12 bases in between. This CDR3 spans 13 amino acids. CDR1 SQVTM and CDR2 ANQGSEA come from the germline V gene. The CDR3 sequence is CSVDEALPNEQFF. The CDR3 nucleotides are TGCAGCGTTGATGAGGCTCTCCCCAATGAGCAGTTCTTC.

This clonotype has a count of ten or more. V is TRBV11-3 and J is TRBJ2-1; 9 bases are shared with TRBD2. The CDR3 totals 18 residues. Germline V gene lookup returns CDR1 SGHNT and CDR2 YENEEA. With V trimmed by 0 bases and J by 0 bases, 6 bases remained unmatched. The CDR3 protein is CASSLDLRLADSYNEQFF. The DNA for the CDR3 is TGTGCCAGCAGCTTAGATCTGAGACTAGCGGACTCCTACAATGAGCAGTTCTTC.

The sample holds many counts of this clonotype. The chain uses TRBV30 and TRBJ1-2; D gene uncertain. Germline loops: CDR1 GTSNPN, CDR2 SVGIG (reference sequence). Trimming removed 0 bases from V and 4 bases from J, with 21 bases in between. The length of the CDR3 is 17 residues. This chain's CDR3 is CAWSVLSGPGYSYGYTF. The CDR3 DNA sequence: TGTGCCTGGAGTGTATTATCAGGCCCCGGTTATAGCTATGGCTACACCTTC. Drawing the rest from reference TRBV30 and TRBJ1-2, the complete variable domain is SQTIHQWPATLVQPVGSPLSLECTVEGTSNPNLYWYRQAAGRGLQLLFYSVGIGQISSEVPQNLSASRPQDRQFILSSKKLLLSDSGFYLCAWSVLSGPGYSYGYTFGSGTRLTVV.

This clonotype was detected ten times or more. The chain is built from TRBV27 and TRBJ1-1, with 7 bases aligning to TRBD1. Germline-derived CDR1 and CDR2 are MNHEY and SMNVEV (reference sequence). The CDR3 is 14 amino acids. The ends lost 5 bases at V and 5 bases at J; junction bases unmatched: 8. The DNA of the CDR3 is TGTGCCAGCAGTACCATTCCCAGGGGGACTGAAGCTTTCTTT. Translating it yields CASSTIPRGTEAFF.

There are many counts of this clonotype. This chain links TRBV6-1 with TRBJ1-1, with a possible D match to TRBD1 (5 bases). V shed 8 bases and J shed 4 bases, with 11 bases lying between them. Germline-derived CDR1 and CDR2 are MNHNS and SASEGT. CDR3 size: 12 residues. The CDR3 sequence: CASGGNPTEAFF. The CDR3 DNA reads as TGTGCCAGCGGGGGGAATCCCACTGAAGCTTTCTTT.

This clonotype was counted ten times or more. In nucleotides, the CDR3 is TGCAGTGCTAGAGTAAGCACCTATGGCTACACCTTC. Residues: CSARVSTYGYTF. V is TRBV20-1 and J is TRBJ1-2; D is unclear. The V end was cut by 1 base, the J end by 4 bases, with 7 bases between. Per germline, CDR1 DFQATT and CDR2 SNEGSKA (reference sequence). There are 12 residues in the CDR3.

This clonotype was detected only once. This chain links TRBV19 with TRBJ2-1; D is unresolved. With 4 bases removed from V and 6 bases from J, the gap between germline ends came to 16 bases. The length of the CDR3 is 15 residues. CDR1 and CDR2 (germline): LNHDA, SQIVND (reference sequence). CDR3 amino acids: CASSNRGEVGNEQFF. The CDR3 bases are TGTGCCAGTAGTAATCGTGGGGAAGTGGGCAATGAGCAGTTCTTC.

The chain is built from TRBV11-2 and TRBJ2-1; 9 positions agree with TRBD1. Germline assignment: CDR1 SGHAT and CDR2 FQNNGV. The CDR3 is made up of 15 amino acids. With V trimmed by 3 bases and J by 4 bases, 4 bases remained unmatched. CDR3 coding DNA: TGTGCCAGCAGCTTTGCGGGACAGGGATACAATGAGCAGTTCTTC. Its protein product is CASSFAGQGYNEQFF.

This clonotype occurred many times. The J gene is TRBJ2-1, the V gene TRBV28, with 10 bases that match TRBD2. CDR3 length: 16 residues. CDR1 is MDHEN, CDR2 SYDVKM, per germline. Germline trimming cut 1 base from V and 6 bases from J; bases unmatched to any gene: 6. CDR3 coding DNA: TGTGCCAGCAGTTTATTTTCTAGCGGGAGACGCAATGAGCAGTTCTTC. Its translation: CASSLFSSGRRNEQFF.

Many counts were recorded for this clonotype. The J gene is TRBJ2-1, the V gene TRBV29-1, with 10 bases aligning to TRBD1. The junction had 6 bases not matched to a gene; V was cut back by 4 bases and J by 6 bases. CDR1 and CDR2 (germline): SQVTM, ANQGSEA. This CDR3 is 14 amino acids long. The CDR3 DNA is TGCAGCGTTGTTCCCAGGACAGGGGGCAATGAGCAGTTCTTC. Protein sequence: CSVVPRTGGNEQFF.

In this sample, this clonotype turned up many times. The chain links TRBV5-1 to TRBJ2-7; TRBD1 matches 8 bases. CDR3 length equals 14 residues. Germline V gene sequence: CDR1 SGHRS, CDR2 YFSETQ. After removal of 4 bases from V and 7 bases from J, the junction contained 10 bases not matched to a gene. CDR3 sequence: CASSRQGPGLEQYF. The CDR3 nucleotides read TGCGCCAGCAGCAGACAGGGGCCCGGGCTTGAGCAGTACTTC.

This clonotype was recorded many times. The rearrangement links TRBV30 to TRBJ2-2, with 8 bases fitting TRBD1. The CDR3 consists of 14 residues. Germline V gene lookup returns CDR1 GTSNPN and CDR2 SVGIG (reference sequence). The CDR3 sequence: CASGQGANTGELFF. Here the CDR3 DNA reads TGTGCGTCAGGACAGGGCGCGAACACCGGGGAGCTGTTTTTT.

The CDR3 here is CASSDKQGWNTEAFF. CDR3 DNA sequence: TGTGCCAGCAGTGACAAACAGGGGTGGAACACTGAAGCTTTCTTT. This chain uses TRBV6-2 or TRBV6-3 with TRBJ1-1; the match to TRBD1 covers 7 bases. The V gene's germline CDR1 is MNHEY and CDR2 SVGEGT. The CDR3 has 15 amino acids. V lost 5 bases, J lost 1 base, and 7 bases stayed unmatched.

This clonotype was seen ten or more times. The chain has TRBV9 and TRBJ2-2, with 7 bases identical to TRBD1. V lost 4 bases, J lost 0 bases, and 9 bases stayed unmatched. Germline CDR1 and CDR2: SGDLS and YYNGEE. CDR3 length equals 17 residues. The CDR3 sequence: CASSNHRGDPNTGELFF. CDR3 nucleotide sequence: TGTGCCAGCAGCAACCACAGGGGCGACCCGAACACCGGGGAGCTGTTTTTT. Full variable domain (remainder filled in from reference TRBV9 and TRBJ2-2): DSGVTQTPKHLITATGQRVTLRCSPRSGDLSVYWYQQSLDQGLQFLIQYYNGEERAKGNILERFSAQQFPDLHSELNLSSLELGDSALYFCASSNHRGDPNTGELFFGEGSRLTVL.

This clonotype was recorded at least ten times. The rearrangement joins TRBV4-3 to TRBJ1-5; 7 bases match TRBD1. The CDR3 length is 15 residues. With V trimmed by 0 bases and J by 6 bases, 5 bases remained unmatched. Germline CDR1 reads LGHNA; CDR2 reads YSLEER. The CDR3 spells CASSQEQGHGQPQHF. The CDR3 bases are TGCGCCAGCAGCCAAGAACAGGGGCATGGTCAGCCCCAGCATTTT.

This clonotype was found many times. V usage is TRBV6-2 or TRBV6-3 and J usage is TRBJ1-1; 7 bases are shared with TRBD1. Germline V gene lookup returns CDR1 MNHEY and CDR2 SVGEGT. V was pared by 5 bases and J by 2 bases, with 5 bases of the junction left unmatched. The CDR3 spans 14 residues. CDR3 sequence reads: CASSNYRGNTEAFF. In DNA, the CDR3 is TGTGCCAGCAGTAACTACAGGGGTAACACTGAAGCTTTCTTT.

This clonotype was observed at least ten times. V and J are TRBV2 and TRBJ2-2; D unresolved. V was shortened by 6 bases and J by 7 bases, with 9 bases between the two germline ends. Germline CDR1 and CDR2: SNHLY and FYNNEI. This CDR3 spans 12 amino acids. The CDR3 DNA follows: TGTGCCAGCAGGATCAATCTCGGGGAGCTGTTTTTT. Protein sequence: CASRINLGELFF.

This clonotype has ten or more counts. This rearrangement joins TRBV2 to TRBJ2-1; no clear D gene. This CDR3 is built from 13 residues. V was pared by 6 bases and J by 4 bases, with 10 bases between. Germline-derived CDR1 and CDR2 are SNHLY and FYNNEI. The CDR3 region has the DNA TGTGCCAGCAGAGCGCCCGGATACAATGAGCAGTTCTTC. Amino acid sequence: CASRAPGYNEQFF.

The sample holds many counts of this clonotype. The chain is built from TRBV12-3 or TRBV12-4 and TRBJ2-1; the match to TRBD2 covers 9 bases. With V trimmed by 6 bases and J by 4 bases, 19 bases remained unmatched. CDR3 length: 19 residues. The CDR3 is CASSPRGGARAGGYNEQFF. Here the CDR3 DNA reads TGTGCCAGCAGCCCAAGGGGGGGGGCGCGAGCGGGAGGATACAATGAGCAGTTCTTC.